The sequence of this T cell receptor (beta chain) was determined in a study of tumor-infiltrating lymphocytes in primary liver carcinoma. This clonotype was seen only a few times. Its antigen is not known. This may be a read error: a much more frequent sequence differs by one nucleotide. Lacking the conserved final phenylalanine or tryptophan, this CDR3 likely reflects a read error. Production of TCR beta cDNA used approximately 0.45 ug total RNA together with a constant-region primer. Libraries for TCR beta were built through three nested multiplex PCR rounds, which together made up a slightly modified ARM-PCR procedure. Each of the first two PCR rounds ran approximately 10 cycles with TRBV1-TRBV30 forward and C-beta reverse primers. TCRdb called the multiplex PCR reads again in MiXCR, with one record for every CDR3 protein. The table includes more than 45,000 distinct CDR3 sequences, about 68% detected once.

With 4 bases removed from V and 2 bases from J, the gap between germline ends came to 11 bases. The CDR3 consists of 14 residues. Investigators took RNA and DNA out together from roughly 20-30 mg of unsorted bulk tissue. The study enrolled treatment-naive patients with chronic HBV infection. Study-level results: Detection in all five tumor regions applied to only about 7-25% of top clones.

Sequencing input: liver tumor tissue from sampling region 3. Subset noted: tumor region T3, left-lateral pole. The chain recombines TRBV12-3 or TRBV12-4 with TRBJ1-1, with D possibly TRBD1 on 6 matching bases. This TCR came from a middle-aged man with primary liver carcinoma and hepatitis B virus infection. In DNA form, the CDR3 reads TGTGCCAGCAGTTCTCACAGGGTTAACACTGAAGCTTTCTCT. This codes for CASSSHRVNTEAFS.